Below are 16 T cell receptor beta chains sequenced from a single sample in a study of cytomegalovirus exposure and HLA in healthy donors. The primer mix had 60 Vbeta and 13 Jbeta primers. Clones were sequenced by immunoSEQ multiplex PCR, and TCRdb holds only the in-frame ones, with some missing. The table lists 60,000 to 90,000 clones, 60% to 70% of them singletons, with about 7.6% in the top ten. Sequenced sample: PBMCs. The source is a man between 40 and 49 years old in good health and CMV-seropositive.

This clone was seen only a few times. V and J are TRBV19 and TRBJ2-7; possibly TRBD1 for D (5 bases). The CDR3 is made up of 14 amino acids. V was shortened by 3 bases and J by 5 bases, with 14 bases between the two germline ends. Germline V lookup: CDR1 LNHDA, CDR2 SQIVND (reference sequence). The CDR3 region is CASSIRQGNDEQYF. The CDR3 DNA reads as TGTGCCAGTAGTATTAGGCAGGGTAACGACGAGCAGTACTTC.

CDR3 DNA sequence: TGCAGCGTTGAAGAAGGACAGGGCTGGGGAGCTTTCTTT. Protein sequence: CSVEEGQGWGAFF. This chain connects TRBV29-1 to TRBJ1-1, with 8 positions matching TRBD1. This CDR3 contains 13 residues. V shed 0 bases, J shed 10 bases, and the junction held 7 bases outside the gene matches. CDR1 is SQVTM, CDR2 ANQGSEA, per germline.

In its sample, this clone was seen a few times. This chain connects TRBV6-5 to TRBJ2-2; D perhaps matches TRBD2 (6 bases). Trimming shortened V by 9 bases and J by 7 bases, and 15 bases separated the two germline ends. CDR1 is MNHEY and CDR2 is SVGAGI in the germline V gene. CDR3 length equals 13 residues. The CDR3 region is CASQGGFVGELFF. In nucleotides, the CDR3 is TGTGCCAGTCAGGGAGGTTTTGTCGGGGAGCTGTTTTTT.

The chain joins TRBV7-9 to TRBJ2-7, with 8 bases lining up with TRBD2. Germline CDR1 is SEHNR and CDR2 is FQNEAQ (reference sequence). The CDR3 is made up of 14 amino acids. Trimming at V came to 5 bases and at J to 3 bases, leaving 6 bases not matched to a gene. Written as DNA, the CDR3 is TGTGCCAGCAGCCCCAGCGGGAGATTCTACGAGCAGTACTTC. Protein: CASSPSGRFYEQYF.

This clone has only a few counts. V and J are TRBV10-3 and TRBJ2-5; 10 bases are shared with TRBD1. With V trimmed by 4 bases and J by 2 bases, 1 base remained unmatched. This CDR3 spans 14 amino acids. Germline values: CDR1 ENHRY, CDR2 SYGVKD. The CDR3 here is CAISVGQGQETQYF. The CDR3 DNA reads as TGTGCCATCAGTGTGGGACAGGGGCAAGAGACCCAGTACTTC.

V and J are TRBV2 and TRBJ2-2, with D possibly matching TRBD1 (6 bases). Trimming pared 3 bases from V and 7 bases from J, leaving 9 bases between. This CDR3 has 13 amino acids. Germline V lookup: CDR1 SNHLY, CDR2 FYNNEI. The CDR3 DNA sequence: TGTGCCAGCAGTGACACAGGGATCGGGGAGCTGTTTTTT. The encoded protein is CASSDTGIGELFF.

V is TRBV5-1 and J is TRBJ2-1; 7 bases align to TRBD1. The CDR3 runs to 15 residues. V shed 3 bases and J 7 bases; nucleotides not matched to a gene: 10. Per germline, CDR1 SGHRS and CDR2 YFSETQ. The CDR3: CASSWGRPGGNEQFF. DNA of the CDR3: TGCGCCAGCAGCTGGGGGCGACCAGGGGGTAATGAGCAGTTCTTC.

The V call is TRBV28, the J call TRBJ2-5, with 11 bases aligning to TRBD2. Trimming took 5 bases from V and 1 from J; bases not matched to a gene: 3. The CDR3 consists of 15 residues. Germline CDR1 MDHEN, CDR2 SYDVKM. The CDR3 nucleotides are TGTGCCAGCAGTCTTGGGACTAGCGGCCAAGAGACCCAGTACTTC. It yields the protein CASSLGTSGQETQYF. Looking up the rest from reference TRBV28 and TRBJ2-5 gives the full variable domain: DVKVTQSSRYLVKRTGEKVFLECVQDMDHENMFWYRQDPGLGLRLIYFSYDVKMKEKGDIPEGYSVSREKKERFSLILESASTNQTSMYLCASSLGTSGQETQYFGPGTRLLVL.

The V gene is TRBV19, the J gene TRBJ2-2; D is perhaps TRBD2 (7 bases). The CDR3 totals 16 residues. Trimming stripped 6 bases from V and 4 bases from J, with 18 bases between. CDR1 LNHDA and CDR2 SQIVND come from the germline V gene (reference sequence). The CDR3 nucleotides read TGTGCCAGTAGAACGGGGGGCAGGGGAGTCACCGGGGAGCTGTTTTTT. The encoded protein is CASRTGGRGVTGELFF.

The genes are TRBV6-5 and TRBJ1-5, with 8 bases lining up with TRBD1. The CDR3 sequence is 13 residues long. V dropped 8 bases and J dropped 7; count of bases not matched to a gene: 7. Germline CDR1 and CDR2: MNHEY and SVGAGI. In DNA form, the CDR3 reads TGTGCCAGCGGATTGGACAGGGAGCAGCCCCAGCATTTT. Protein sequence: CASGLDREQPQHF.

This clone was observed a few times. The CDR3 DNA is TGTGCCAGCAGCTTAGCGCCGGGACAGGGGTCTTATAGCAATCAGCCCCAGCATTTT. The encoded protein is CASSLAPGQGSYSNQPQHF. This chain connects TRBV7-2 to TRBJ1-5; 10 bases match TRBD1. CDR3 length: 19 residues. V was clipped by 0 bases and J by 0 bases; unmatched bases: 8. CDR1 SGHTA and CDR2 FQGNSA come from the germline V gene. The whole variable domain, filled in from reference TRBV7-2 and TRBJ1-5, reads GAGVSQSPSNKVTEKGKDVELRCDPISGHTALYWYRQSLGQGLEFLIYFQGNSAPDKSGLPSDRFSAERTGGSVSTLTIQRTQQEDSAVYLCASSLAPGQGSYSNQPQHFGDGTRLSIL.

This clone was seen only a few times. CDR3 residues: CASSPAGASYEQYF. The DNA for the CDR3 is TGCGCCAGCAGCCCAGCGGGAGCCTCCTACGAGCAGTACTTC. This sequence joins TRBV5-1 and TRBJ2-7, with 8 bases that match TRBD2. The CDR3 contains 14 residues. Per germline, CDR1 SGHRS and CDR2 YFSETQ. V lost 4 bases, J lost 0 bases, and 3 bases stayed unmatched.

The sample holds a few counts of this clone. The rearrangement links TRBV5-1 to TRBJ2-7, with 10 bases matching TRBD1. The V segment lost 5 bases and the J segment 6 bases; nucleotides outside the gene matches: 5. Looked up from germline, CDR1 is SGHRS and CDR2 is YFSETQ. The CDR3 totals 13 residues. The CDR3 sequence: CASRTGGSSEQYF. The CDR3 coding sequence is TGCGCCAGCAGGACAGGGGGCTCCAGCGAGCAGTACTTC.

This chain uses TRBV28 with TRBJ2-7, with 7 bases that match TRBD1. From germline, CDR1 is MDHEN and CDR2 SYDVKM. After removal of 6 bases from V and 0 bases from J, the junction contained 8 bases not matched to a gene. This CDR3 comprises 15 residues. The DNA for the CDR3 is TGTGCCAGCAGCGTCAACAGGGGAACCTCCTACGAGCAGTACTTC. Translated, it gives CASSVNRGTSYEQYF.

The chain combines TRBV6-1 with TRBJ1-1, with D unclear. The CDR3 totals 15 residues. The germline V gene encodes CDR1 MNHNS and CDR2 SASEGT. Trimming took 1 base from V and 0 from J, leaving 9 bases between them. The CDR3 bases are TGTGCCAGCAGTGAAGTTCAGATGATGAACACTGAAGCTTTCTTT. Protein sequence: CASSEVQMMNTEAFF.

The V call is TRBV30, the J call TRBJ1-2; a weak D match, TRBD1 (6 bases). Trimming removed 2 bases at V and 5 bases at J, with 18 bases between. The CDR3 loop spans 15 amino acids. Germline-derived CDR1 and CDR2 are GTSNPN and SVGIG (reference sequence). CDR3 coding DNA: TGTGCCTGGAGTCCGGAGTTAGGGGGTGGGTATGGCTACACCTTC. Protein sequence: CAWSPELGGGYGYTF.